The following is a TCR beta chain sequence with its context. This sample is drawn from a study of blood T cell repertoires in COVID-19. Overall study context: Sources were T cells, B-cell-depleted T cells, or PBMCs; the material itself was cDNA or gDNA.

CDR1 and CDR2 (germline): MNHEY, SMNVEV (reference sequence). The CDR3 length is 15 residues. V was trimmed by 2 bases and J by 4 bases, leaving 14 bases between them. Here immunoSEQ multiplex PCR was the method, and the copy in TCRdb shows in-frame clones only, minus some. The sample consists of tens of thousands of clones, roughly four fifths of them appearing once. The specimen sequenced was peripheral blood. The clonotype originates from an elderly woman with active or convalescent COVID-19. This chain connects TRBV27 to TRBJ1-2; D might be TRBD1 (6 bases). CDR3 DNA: TGTGCCAGCAGTTTAAGAGGACAGAATCTCTATGGCTACACCTTC. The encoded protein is CASSLRGQNLYGYTF.